The clone carrying this T cell receptor beta chain was observed many times. Researchers took RNA transcripts and amplified TCR beta CDR3 regions from them. HTBI primers served in a first-round RT-PCR, which a second-round multiplex PCR followed. TCRdb passed the multiplex PCR reads through MiXCR, listing each CDR3 protein once. The top ten hold 8.5% to 9.5% of the sample, which has 200,000 to 250,000 distinct CDR3 sequences, just under 30% seen once. These data originate in a study of Graves' ophthalmopathy and Graves' hyperthyroidism. The starting material, about 9.5 ml of fresh peripheral blood, provided the PBMCs. Sample: peripheral blood. The TCR comes from a man aged 50 to 60 with Graves' ophthalmopathy.

Written as DNA, the CDR3 is TGTGCCAGCAGCTCCTCTGGGGAGCAGTTCTTC. Residues: CASSSSGEQFF. The V call is TRBV7-3, the J call TRBJ2-1; no clear D. The CDR3 covers 11 residues. Trimming took off 4 bases at V and 10 bases at J, with 8 bases between the two ends. Germline CDR1 and CDR2: SGHTA and FQGTGA. Full variable domain (outside the CDR3, taken from reference TRBV7-3 and TRBJ2-1): GAGVSQTPSNKVTEKGKYVELRCDPISGHTALYWYRQSLGQGPEFLIYFQGTGAADDSGLPNDRFFAVRPEGSVSTLKIQRTERGDSAVYLCASSSSGEQFFGPGTRLTVL.